These 20 T cell receptor beta chains were all obtained from the same sample, sequenced in a study of response to subunit inactivated influenza vaccine. TCRdb called the RT-PCR reads again in MiXCR, with one record for every CDR3 protein. The table lists roughly 650,000 distinct CDR3 sequences, roughly 14% of them singletons, with about 9.9% in the top ten. Sequenced here: PBMCs from blood, sampled 12 days after vaccination. These receptors all come from a man aged 45 to 65 who received an inactivated influenza vaccine.

The chain has TRBV7-6 and TRBJ2-7; 7 nucleotides align to TRBD2. There are 17 residues in the CDR3. From germline, CDR1 is SGHVS and CDR2 FNYEAQ. Trimming at V came to 1 base and at J to 0 bases, leaving 9 bases not matched to a gene. The DNA of the CDR3 is TGTGCCAGCAGCTTAGGGGGGTCTAGCGGAAGCTCCTACGAGCAGTACTTC. Its protein is CASSLGGSSGSSYEQYF.

This clonotype was detected only a few times. The gene calls are TRBV20-1 and TRBJ1-5; the match to TRBD1 covers 8 bases. The CDR3 is 13 residues long. Trimming cost V 1 base and J 6 bases; bases outside gene matches: 2. The germline V gene has CDR1 DFQATT and CDR2 SNEGSKA (reference sequence). The chain's CDR3 is CSARAGGGQPQHF. The DNA for the CDR3 is TGCAGTGCTAGAGCAGGGGGCGGTCAGCCCCAGCATTTT.

This rearrangement joins TRBV15 to TRBJ2-3, with 13 bases that match TRBD2. The CDR3 contains 17 residues. CDR1 LNHNV and CDR2 YYDKDF come from the germline V gene (reference sequence). After removal of 1 base from V and 7 bases from J, the junction contained 8 bases not matched to a gene. CDR3 region: CATSRAPRLAGGNTQYF. Written as DNA, the CDR3 is TGTGCCACCAGCAGAGCACCCCGACTAGCGGGGGGAAATACGCAGTATTTT.

This rearrangement joins TRBV30 to TRBJ1-4, with 8 bases matching TRBD1. The CDR3 contains 14 residues. The germline V gene encodes CDR1 GTSNPN and CDR2 SVGIG (reference sequence). The V and J ends lost 3 bases and 3 bases, in that order; junction bases with no gene match: 3. CDR3 coding DNA: TGTGCCTGGAGACGGACAGGGTCTAATGAAAAACTGTTTTTT. Translating it yields CAWRRTGSNEKLFF.

There are a few counts of this clonotype. The rearrangement uses TRBV27 and TRBJ2-7, with D possibly TRBD2 on 6 matching bases. The CDR3 is made up of 16 amino acids. The germline V and J ends were trimmed by 3 bases and 0 bases, with 15 bases remaining between them. Germline CDR1 is MNHEY and CDR2 is SMNVEV (reference sequence). CDR3 sequence reads: CASSFSLAESSYEQYF. The CDR3 nucleotides read TGTGCCAGCAGTTTTTCCTTAGCGGAGAGCTCCTACGAGCAGTACTTC.

The J gene is TRBJ1-2, the V gene TRBV6-5, with 7 nucleotides matching TRBD1. CDR1 is MNHEY and CDR2 is SVGAGI in the germline V gene. The CDR3 is 16 amino acids. The V segment lost 6 bases and the J segment 2 bases; nucleotides outside the gene matches: 12. As DNA, the CDR3 is TGTGCCAGCAGACTCGGCAGGGGGGGTGGGAACTATGGCTACACCTTC. Encoded protein: CASRLGRGGGNYGYTF.

The chain recombines TRBV6-5 with TRBJ2-5; the D is unclear. V lost 0 bases and J lost 1, with 6 bases in between. The CDR3 extends over 14 amino acids. CDR1 is MNHEY, CDR2 SVGAGI, per germline. The CDR3 protein is CASSYSQFQETQYF. DNA for the CDR3: TGTGCCAGCAGTTACTCACAGTTCCAAGAGACCCAGTACTTC.

The chain carries TRBV3-1 and TRBJ2-7, with 10 positions matching TRBD1. Germline V CDR1 and CDR2: LGHDT, YNNKEL (reference sequence). CDR3 length: 20 amino acids. V dropped 1 base and J dropped 0; count of bases not matched to a gene: 15. Here the CDR3 reads CASSQARRPLGQGYSYEQYF. CDR3 coding DNA: TGTGCCAGCAGCCAAGCCCGCAGACCATTGGGACAGGGGTACTCCTACGAGCAGTACTTC.

This clonotype has more than one count but fewer than ten. The chain employs TRBV20-1 and TRBJ2-7; TRBD2 aligns across 15 bases. The CDR3 contains 16 residues. V dropped 3 bases and J dropped 3; count of bases not matched to a gene: 6. CDR1 and CDR2 from the germline V gene are DFQATT and SNEGSKA (reference sequence). The CDR3 DNA reads as TGCAGTGCTAGGGGACTAGCGGGAGGAAACTTCTACGAGCAGTACTTC. Amino acids: CSARGLAGGNFYEQYF.

The V call is TRBV7-2, the J call TRBJ1-1; D call uncertain. CDR1 is SGHTA and CDR2 is FQGNSA in the germline V gene. The V end lost 4 bases, the J end lost 1 base, and 7 bases lay between the germline ends. The length of the CDR3 is 13 residues. The CDR3 sequence: CASSSYKNTEAFF. The CDR3 DNA reads TGTGCCAGCAGCTCCTATAAGAACACTGAAGCTTTCTTT.

The chain recombines TRBV3-1 with TRBJ2-1; TRBD2 agrees at 8 bases. CDR1 is LGHDT, CDR2 YNNKEL, per germline (reference sequence). V was clipped by 7 bases and J by 2 bases; unmatched bases: 10. This CDR3 comprises 16 residues. The CDR3 reads CASTGGGRKTYNEQFF. CDR3 sequence (DNA): TGTGCCAGCACGGGAGGGGGGCGAAAAACCTACAATGAGCAGTTCTTC.

CDR3 protein: CASRRTASSYEQYF. DNA for the CDR3: TGTGCCAGCAGGAGGACAGCAAGCTCCTACGAGCAGTACTTC. This chain uses TRBV6-2 or TRBV6-3 with TRBJ2-7, with D tentatively TRBD1 (6 bases). Trimming took off 6 bases at V and 0 bases at J, with 12 bases between the two ends. The CDR3 spans 14 residues. The germline V gene has CDR1 MNHEY and CDR2 SVGEGT.

This chain connects TRBV2 to TRBJ2-5; perhaps TRBD2 as D (5 bases). CDR1 is SNHLY, CDR2 FYNNEI, per germline. This CDR3 has 15 residues. The ends were cut back, 1 base at V and 5 bases at J, with 14 bases in the middle. Here the CDR3 reads CASSEVRGFKETQYF. Written as DNA, the CDR3 is TGTGCCAGCAGTGAAGTTCGAGGGTTTAAGGAGACCCAGTACTTC.

V and J are TRBV27 and TRBJ1-1; the D gene is possibly TRBD1 (5 bases). With 2 bases removed from V and 8 bases from J, the gap between germline ends came to 9 bases. CDR3 length: 12 residues. The V gene's germline CDR1 is MNHEY and CDR2 SMNVEV (reference sequence). CDR3 sequence: CASSLIGGEAFF. DNA of the CDR3: TGTGCCAGCAGTTTAATCGGGGGGGAAGCTTTCTTT.

This chain connects TRBV10-3 to TRBJ2-3; D unclear. The CDR3 contains 14 residues. Deletions cut 8 bases from V and 2 bases from J, with 14 bases between. Germline-derived CDR1 and CDR2 are ENHRY and SYGVKD. The CDR3 is CAIGRTAATDTQYF. In nucleotides, the CDR3 is TGTGCCATCGGAAGGACGGCCGCCACAGATACGCAGTATTTT.

This rearrangement joins TRBV6-1 to TRBJ2-3, with 10 bases aligning to TRBD2. This CDR3 contains 16 residues. V lost 5 bases, J lost 14 bases, and 19 bases stayed unmatched. Germline CDR1 is MNHNS and CDR2 is SASEGT. The CDR3: CASSPLAGARQGLRYF. In nucleotides, the CDR3 is TGTGCCAGCAGTCCCCTAGCGGGAGCCCGCCAGGGGTTACGGTATTTT.

This rearrangement joins TRBV11-1 to TRBJ2-3; D is uncertain. Germline V gene data show CDR1 as SGHAT and CDR2 as FQDESV (reference sequence). The CDR3 runs to 19 residues. V lost 5 bases and J lost 2, with 26 bases in between. The CDR3 here is CASSAYYAANLINTDTQYF. The CDR3 nucleotides are TGTGCCAGCAGCGCCTACTACGCAGCCAATCTAATCAACACAGATACGCAGTATTTT.

The V gene is TRBV5-1, the J gene TRBJ2-1, with D hard to call. The CDR3 loop spans 14 amino acids. V gave up 0 bases and J gave up 3 bases, with 7 bases separating them. CDR1 is SGHRS, CDR2 YFSETQ, per germline. CDR3 coding DNA: TGCGCCAGCAGCTTGGGGTGGGACTACAATGAGCAGTTCTTC. The encoded protein is CASSLGWDYNEQFF.

The chain employs TRBV18 and TRBJ2-1; D ambiguous. The CDR3 extends over 12 amino acids. Germline assignment: CDR1 KGHSH and CDR2 LQKENI. Trimming took off 2 bases at V and 7 bases at J, with 6 bases between the two ends. DNA for the CDR3: TGTGCCAGCTCACCAGGTAGGAATGAGCAGTTCTTC. This translates into CASSPGRNEQFF.

The CDR3 protein is CASSQDPTTEAFF. CDR3 DNA: TGTGCCAGCAGCCAAGATCCCACCACTGAAGCTTTCTTT. V and J are TRBV4-2 and TRBJ1-1, with D hard to call. The V end was cut by 0 bases, the J end by 4 bases, with 6 bases between. Germline CDR1 LGHNA, CDR2 YNFKEQ. The CDR3 totals 13 residues.